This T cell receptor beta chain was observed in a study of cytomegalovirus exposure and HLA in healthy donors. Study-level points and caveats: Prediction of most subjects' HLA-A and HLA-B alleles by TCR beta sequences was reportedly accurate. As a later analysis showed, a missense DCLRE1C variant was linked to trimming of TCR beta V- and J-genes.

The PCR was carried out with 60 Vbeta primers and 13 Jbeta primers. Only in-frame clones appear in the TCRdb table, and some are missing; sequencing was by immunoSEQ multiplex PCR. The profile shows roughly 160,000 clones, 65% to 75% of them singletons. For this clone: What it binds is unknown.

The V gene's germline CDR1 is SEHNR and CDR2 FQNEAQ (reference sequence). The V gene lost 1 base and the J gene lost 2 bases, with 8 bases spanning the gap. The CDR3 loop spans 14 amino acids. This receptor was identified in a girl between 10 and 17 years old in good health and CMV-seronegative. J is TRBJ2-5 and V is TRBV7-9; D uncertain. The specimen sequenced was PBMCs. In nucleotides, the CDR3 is TGTGCCAGCAGCTTAGTAACAGCTCAAGAGACCCAGTACTTC. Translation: CASSLVTAQETQYF.